A single sample gave rise to the 20 T cell receptor beta chains below, sequenced in a study of T cell responses to AZD1222 COVID-19 vaccine. TCRdb's copy holds only in-frame clones and misses some; the assay was immunoSEQ multiplex PCR. The repertoire consists of over 150,000 clones, with 85% to 90% occurring once and the leading ten covering 11%. Sequencing used peripheral blood, obtained 28 days after the second AZD1222 dose. The receptors stem from an adult who received the AZD1222 COVID-19 vaccine.

This clone occurred once. V usage is TRBV29-1 and J usage is TRBJ2-5, with unresolved D. Trimming shortened V by 7 bases and J by 3 bases, and 9 bases separated the two germline ends. The CDR3 contains 11 residues. Germline V gene lookup returns CDR1 SQVTM and CDR2 ANQGSEA. DNA of the CDR3: TGCAGCGCCCGACCTGAAGAGACCCAGTACTTC. As protein: CSARPEETQYF.

This sequence joins TRBV7-2 and TRBJ2-3, with 14 bases identical to TRBD2. Germline trimming cut 6 bases from V and 4 bases from J; bases unmatched to any gene: 3. Germline CDR1 reads SGHTA; CDR2 reads FQGNSA. The CDR3 extends over 15 amino acids. The CDR3 protein is CASSQTSGGADTQYF. Written as DNA, the CDR3 is TGTGCCAGCAGTCAGACTAGCGGGGGGGCAGATACGCAGTATTTT. The complete variable domain, with remaining parts taken from reference TRBV7-2 and TRBJ2-3, reads GAGVSQSPSNKVTEKGKDVELRCDPISGHTALYWYRQSLGQGLEFLIYFQGNSAPDKSGLPSDRFSAERTGGSVSTLTIQRTQQEDSAVYLCASSQTSGGADTQYFGPGTRLTVL.

This clone has just one count. The chain has TRBV27 and TRBJ1-6; D gene ambiguous. This CDR3 is built from 14 residues. Germline CDR1 MNHEY, CDR2 SMNVEV (reference sequence). The V end lost 2 bases, the J end lost 3 bases, and 5 bases lay between the germline ends. CDR3 in DNA: TGTGCCAGCAGTTTAGCGGGCTATAATTCACCCCTCCACTTT. It translates to CASSLAGYNSPLHF.

This chain uses TRBV18 with TRBJ1-1, with unresolved D. Trimming removed 4 bases at V and 1 base at J, with 7 bases between. CDR1 and CDR2 (germline): KGHSH, LQKENI. CDR3 length equals 13 residues. Here the CDR3 reads CASSQTANTEAFF. The CDR3 DNA sequence: TGTGCCAGCTCACAAACAGCGAACACTGAAGCTTTCTTT.

This clone was seen just once. The rearrangement uses TRBV7-9 and TRBJ2-5, with TRBD1 identical over 9 bases. CDR1 is SEHNR and CDR2 is FQNEAQ in the germline V gene (reference sequence). The junction had 14 bases not matched to a gene; V was cut back by 5 bases and J by 1 base. The CDR3 is 18 amino acids. CDR3 sequence reads: CASSIPGQGLMIQETQYF. In DNA form, the CDR3 reads TGTGCCAGCAGCATACCGGGACAGGGCCTTATGATCCAAGAGACCCAGTACTTC.

This clone has a single count. The chain has TRBV3-1 (or the pseudogene TRBV3-2) and TRBJ2-3; TRBD2 agrees at 8 bases. CDR1 and CDR2 from the germline V gene are LGHDT and YNNKEL (reference sequence). The CDR3 totals 19 residues. V was pared by 0 bases and J by 0 bases, with 11 bases of the junction left unmatched. The CDR3 nucleotides are TGTGCCAGCAGCCAAGAGTGGTTAGCGGGGCACCATAGCACAGATACGCAGTATTTT. This gives the protein CASSQEWLAGHHSTDTQYF.

This chain joins TRBV12-3 or TRBV12-4 and TRBJ2-3; D gene ambiguous. The length of the CDR3 is 12 residues. The V gene lost 4 bases and the J gene lost 2 bases, with 4 bases spanning the gap. CDR3 DNA sequence: TGTGCCAGCAGTTCTTACACAGATACGCAGTATTTT. It yields the protein CASSSYTDTQYF.

The chain recombines TRBV11-3 with TRBJ2-5, with D maybe TRBD2 (5 bases). Germline CDR1 is SGHNT and CDR2 is YENEEA. V gave up 1 base and J gave up 1 base, with 7 bases separating them. CDR3 length: 14 amino acids. The CDR3 DNA sequence: TGTGCCAGCAGCTTAGGAACTAGCCAAGAGACCCAGTACTTC. Translation: CASSLGTSQETQYF.

The CDR3 loop reads CASRRSSFSGNTIYF. As DNA, the CDR3 is TGTGCCAGCAGGAGGTCCTCCTTCTCTGGAAACACCATATATTTT. The chain uses TRBV6-5 and TRBJ1-3, with unresolved D. Deletions cut 6 bases from V and 0 bases from J, with 12 bases between. The germline CDR1 and CDR2 sequences are MNHEY and SVGAGI. The CDR3 has 15 amino acids.

The chain joins TRBV6-5 to TRBJ1-3; 9 bases are a match to TRBD1. The V segment lost 2 bases and the J segment 3 bases; nucleotides outside the gene matches: 5. Germline V gives CDR1 MNHEY, CDR2 SVGAGI. The CDR3 consists of 16 residues. The CDR3 loop is CASSYTGTGLGNTIYF. DNA for the CDR3: TGTGCCAGCAGTTACACCGGGACAGGGCTTGGAAACACCATATATTTT.

The J gene is TRBJ2-2, the V gene TRBV30; no reliable D call. This CDR3 contains 13 residues. Looked up from germline, CDR1 is GTSNPN and CDR2 is SVGIG (reference sequence). V lost 3 bases, J lost 7 bases, and 12 bases lay in between. Here the CDR3 DNA reads TGTGCCTGGAGGGGCGCCCTAGACGGGGAGCTGTTTTTT. Translation gives CAWRGALDGELFF.

In its sample, this clone was seen once. V gene TRBV6-6 combines with J gene TRBJ2-7, with 9 bases that match TRBD1. In germline, CDR1 is MNHNY, CDR2 SVGAGI (reference sequence). This CDR3 has 14 residues. J lost 6 bases, V lost 2 bases, and 5 bases had no gene match. CDR3 amino acids: CASSYGGQGVEQYF. The CDR3 DNA reads TGTGCCAGCAGTTACGGGGGACAGGGTGTCGAGCAGTACTTC.

The chain uses TRBV30 and TRBJ2-1, with 7 bases lining up with TRBD2. CDR1 and CDR2 from the germline V gene are GTSNPN and SVGIG (reference sequence). This CDR3 has 12 amino acids. Trimming removed 7 bases from V and 8 bases from J; junction bases left unmatched: 8. In DNA, the CDR3 is TGTGCCTACGGGGGGTGGTCGGATGAGCAGTTCTTC. Its translation: CAYGGWSDEQFF.

This chain uses TRBV30 with TRBJ1-4; no clear D. The CDR3 is 15 residues long. From germline, CDR1 is GTSNPN and CDR2 SVGIG (reference sequence). V dropped 2 bases and J dropped 6 bases, with 16 bases sitting between them. The CDR3 sequence is CAWSIPLGKDEKLFF. The CDR3 nucleotides are TGTGCCTGGAGTATCCCTTTAGGGAAGGATGAAAAACTGTTTTTT.

In this sample, this clone turned up a few times. The chain employs TRBV28 and TRBJ1-2; 8 bases align to TRBD1. V lost 2 bases, J lost 4 bases, and 0 bases stayed unmatched. CDR1 and CDR2 from the germline V gene are MDHEN and SYDVKM. This CDR3 spans 13 amino acids. CDR3 residues: CASSLQGAYGYTF. The CDR3 DNA follows: TGTGCCAGCAGTTTACAGGGGGCCTATGGCTACACCTTC.

This clone was observed once. The genes are TRBV21-1 and TRBJ2-7. TRBV21-1 is flagged as a pseudogene. The CDR3 consists of 12 residues. The CDR3 sequence is CASSTSRDEQYF. The DNA of the CDR3 is TGTGCCAGCAGCACCTCAAGGGACGAGCAGTACTTC.

The chain links TRBV7-6 to TRBJ2-7; D perhaps matches TRBD2 (6 bases). V was trimmed by 4 bases and J by 0 bases, leaving 13 bases between them. The CDR3 is 15 amino acids. The germline V gene encodes CDR1 SGHVS and CDR2 FNYEAQ. In DNA form, the CDR3 reads TGTGCCAGCAGCTCTGGGACTCAAAGCTCCTACGAGCAGTACTTC. Residues: CASSSGTQSSYEQYF.

The chain uses TRBV28 and TRBJ1-5; a possible D gene is TRBD1 (5 bases). The CDR3 spans 17 residues. V lost 4 bases and J 3 bases, leaving 19 bases between the germline ends. CDR1 and CDR2 (germline): MDHEN, SYDVKM. CDR3 in amino acids: CASSSPPGGGTNQPQHF. CDR3 DNA sequence: TGTGCCAGCAGTTCCCCACCGGGAGGAGGGACCAATCAGCCCCAGCATTTT.

The chain couples TRBV9 to TRBJ2-7, with D unclear. Between the trimmed V and J ends, which lost 0 bases and 0 bases, there was a span of 10 bases. This CDR3 region has 15 residues. Per the germline V gene, CDR1 is SGDLS and CDR2 is YYNGEE. For the CDR3, the DNA is TGTGCCAGCAGCGTAGTGTCAGATAGCTCCTACGAGCAGTACTTC. Encoded protein: CASSVVSDSSYEQYF.

CDR3 DNA: TGTGCCAGCAGTAGGACAGGGCGTCGCAATCAGCCCCAGCATTTT. This encodes CASSRTGRRNQPQHF. V gene TRBV6-5 combines with J gene TRBJ1-5; 8 bases align to TRBD1. The CDR3 extends over 15 amino acids. Germline V lookup: CDR1 MNHEY, CDR2 SVGAGI. V was pared by 5 bases and J by 2 bases, with 5 bases of the junction left unmatched.